One sample yielded the 20 T cell receptor beta chains listed below, sequenced in a study of T cells in Graves' hyperthyroidism and ophthalmopathy. From RNA transcripts, TCR beta CDR3 regions were amplified. The TCR CDR3 first-round RT-PCR relied on the HTBI primer set. Via MiXCR, TCRdb re-called the multiplex PCR reads, giving one row per CDR3 protein. The sample shows more than 500,000 distinct CDR3 sequences, around 42% of them seen only once. Sequencing input: peripheral blood or thyroid tissue (not recorded which). The receptors were gathered from an adult woman with Graves' disease, either hyperthyroidism or ophthalmopathy (not recorded which).

The chain's CDR3 is CASSLAQLGAIGYTF. CDR3 bases: TGCGCCAGCAGCTTGGCACAGTTAGGTGCTATTGGCTACACCTTC. This chain connects TRBV5-1 to TRBJ1-2, with no clear D. In germline, CDR1 is SGHRS, CDR2 YFSETQ. This CDR3 spans 15 amino acids. Trimming shortened V by 0 bases and J by 7 bases, and 16 bases separated the two germline ends.

The chain links TRBV25-1 to TRBJ2-1; 9 nucleotides agree with TRBD2. The germline CDR1 and CDR2 sequences are MGHDK and SYGVNS. V was pared by 4 bases and J by 9 bases, with 22 bases of the junction left unmatched. The CDR3 length is 19 residues. The CDR3 DNA reads as TGTGCCAGCAGTGCCTTATTCACCACGGCGGGAGGGAGTATAGGTGAGCAGTTCTTC. It codes for CASSALFTTAGGSIGEQFF.

Concerning this clonotype: An end of the junction does not agree with germline; a read error may underlie this. The J gene is TRBJ2-6, the V gene TRBV2; 7 positions match TRBD1. CDR1 and CDR2 (germline): SNHLY, FYNNEI. The CDR3 contains 13 residues. The CDR3 protein is CASSPDRAIRGAF. The CDR3 nucleotides read TGTGCCAGCAGTCCCGACAGGGCGATCCGGGGAGCTTTC.

This clonotype has a count of ten or more. V gene TRBV5-6 combines with J gene TRBJ1-2; D not resolved. From germline, CDR1 is SGHDT and CDR2 YYEEEE. CDR3 size: 13 residues. V was shortened by 0 bases and J by 6 bases, with 9 bases between the two germline ends. The CDR3 region is CASSLVVLDGYTF. The CDR3 DNA reads as TGTGCCAGCAGCTTGGTGGTTTTGGATGGCTACACCTTC.

This clonotype was observed many times. DNA of the CDR3: TGCGCCAGCAGCCTGGACAGTTGGAATTCACCCCTCCACTTT. This sequence encodes CASSLDSWNSPLHF. V and J are TRBV5-1 and TRBJ1-6; a possible D gene is TRBD1 (6 bases). The germline gives CDR1 SGHRS, CDR2 YFSETQ. V was trimmed by 4 bases and J by 7 bases, leaving 12 bases between them. This CDR3 is built from 14 residues.

The rearrangement links TRBV7-9 to TRBJ2-7; D possibly corresponds to TRBD1 (6 bases). CDR3 length equals 12 residues. Per germline, CDR1 SEHNR and CDR2 FQNEAQ (reference sequence). Trimming took off 6 bases at V and 5 bases at J, with 11 bases between the two ends. In DNA form, the CDR3 reads TGTGCCAGCAGTAAAAGGGGGAACGAGCAGTACTTC. Amino acids: CASSKRGNEQYF. Full variable domain (outside the CDR3, taken from reference TRBV7-9 and TRBJ2-7): DTGVSQNPRHKITKRGQNVTFRCDPISEHNRLYWYRQTLGQGPEFLTYFQNEAQLEKSRLLSDRFSAERPKGSFSTLEIQRTEQGDSAMYLCASSKRGNEQYFGPGTRLTVT.

This chain connects TRBV20-1 to TRBJ1-1; possible D gene TRBD1, 6 bases. The CDR3 consists of 15 residues. Germline V CDR1 and CDR2: DFQATT, SNEGSKA (reference sequence). The V end was cut by 0 bases, the J end by 1 base, with 12 bases between. This CDR3 reads CSARDLTGQNTEAFF. The DNA for the CDR3 is TGCAGTGCTAGAGATCTAACAGGGCAGAACACTGAAGCTTTCTTT.

In its sample, this clonotype was seen many times. This chain's CDR3 is CAISVSGQVGDGYTF. The CDR3 coding sequence is TGTGCCATCAGTGTCTCAGGGCAGGTGGGCGATGGCTACACCTTC. The rearrangement joins TRBV10-3 to TRBJ1-2; D might be TRBD1 (5 bases). This CDR3 is built from 15 residues. Trimming removed 4 bases at V and 6 bases at J, with 18 bases between. Germline assignment: CDR1 ENHRY and CDR2 SYGVKD.

This chain uses TRBV7-2 with TRBJ2-1; no clear D gene. The CDR3 has 11 residues. The V end was cut by 5 bases, the J end by 9 bases, with 8 bases between. Per germline, CDR1 SGHTA and CDR2 FQGNSA. The CDR3, as DNA: TGTGCCAGCAGCACCCATTCTGAGCAGTTCTTC. As protein: CASSTHSEQFF.

The V call is TRBV28, the J call TRBJ1-5, with 10 nucleotides matching TRBD1. CDR3 length: 14 amino acids. Trimming took 7 bases from V and 5 from J; bases not matched to a gene: 5. Per germline, CDR1 MDHEN and CDR2 SYDVKM. The CDR3 loop reads CASIRGQGDQPQHF. The DNA for the CDR3 is TGTGCCAGCATCCGCGGACAGGGGGATCAGCCCCAGCATTTT.

V and J are TRBV10-3 and TRBJ2-2; D is unclear. This CDR3 has 14 amino acids. Trimming left V 5 bases short and J 2 bases short, with 9 bases between. Germline CDR1 and CDR2: ENHRY and SYGVKD. The CDR3 nucleotides read TGTGCCATCAGTACTGGGGTTAACACCGGGGAGCTGTTTTTT. This encodes CAISTGVNTGELFF.

The rearrangement links TRBV14 to TRBJ1-6; 12 bases fit TRBD1. The CDR3 covers 15 residues. Germline loops: CDR1 SGHDN, CDR2 FVKESK. The junction had 4 bases not matched to a gene; V was cut back by 4 bases and J by 9 bases. The CDR3 reads CASSRRDRGLSPLHF. DNA for the CDR3: TGTGCCAGCAGCCGTCGGGACAGGGGGCTTTCACCCCTCCACTTT. The variable domain in full, completed from reference TRBV14 and TRBJ1-6, reads EAGVTQFPSHSVIEKGQTVTLRCDPISGHDNLYWYRRVMGKEIKFLLHFVKESKQDESGMPNNRFLAERTGGTYSTLKVQPAELEDSGVYFCASSRRDRGLSPLHFGNGTRLTVT.

This clonotype was recorded at least ten times. The chain combines TRBV11-2 with TRBJ2-2, with D possibly matching TRBD2 (6 bases). V lost 4 bases and J 13 bases, leaving 13 bases between the germline ends. This CDR3 has 12 residues. Looked up from germline, CDR1 is SGHAT and CDR2 is FQNNGV. The CDR3 DNA follows: TGTGCCAGCAGCTCAAACGGGGGAAGGCTGTTTTTT. Translation gives CASSSNGGRLFF.

V usage is TRBV7-9 and J usage is TRBJ1-3; D remains unclear. This CDR3 is 12 amino acids long. V dropped 2 bases and J dropped 7 bases, with 6 bases sitting between them. The V gene's germline CDR1 is SEHNR and CDR2 FQNEAQ (reference sequence). CDR3 region: CASSLYQNTIYF. DNA of the CDR3: TGTGCCAGCAGCTTATATCAGAACACCATATATTTT.

This clonotype was picked up one time. The chain employs TRBV7-2 and TRBJ2-1; D is uncertain. In germline, CDR1 is SGHTA, CDR2 FQGNSA. V dropped 5 bases and J dropped 10 bases, with 18 bases sitting between them. The CDR3 covers 14 residues. CDR3 region: CASSQGLQQREQFF. The CDR3 DNA follows: TGTGCCAGCAGCCAAGGCCTCCAACAAAGGGAGCAGTTCTTC.

This clonotype was seen at least ten times. The chain is built from TRBV24-1 and TRBJ2-7; maybe TRBD1 (5 bases). CDR1 and CDR2 (germline): KGHDR, SFDVKD. Trimming pared 3 bases from V and 2 bases from J, leaving 10 bases between. CDR3 length equals 14 residues. This chain's CDR3 is CATSDAGQTYEQYF. In DNA, the CDR3 is TGTGCCACCAGTGATGCCGGACAAACCTACGAGCAGTACTTC.

This clonotype appeared many times. V and J are TRBV7-9 and TRBJ2-5, with D tentatively TRBD1 or TRBD2 (5 bases each). Germline V gene sequence: CDR1 SEHNR, CDR2 FQNEAQ (reference sequence). Trimming shortened V by 5 bases and J by 2 bases, and 15 bases separated the two germline ends. The CDR3 extends over 15 amino acids. The CDR3 sequence: CASSRLGAAQETQYF. The CDR3 bases are TGTGCCAGCAGCCGCCTCGGGGCAGCTCAAGAGACCCAGTACTTC.

This clonotype showed up many times. The V gene is TRBV10-1, the J gene TRBJ1-1, with a weak D call TRBD1 (5 bases). The CDR3 has 13 residues. Trimming removed 3 bases from V and 10 bases from J, with 15 bases in between. Germline assignment: CDR1 WNHNN and CDR2 SYGVQD (reference sequence). The CDR3 sequence is CASSDPGTRSAFF. CDR3 bases: TGCGCCAGCAGTGATCCAGGGACGAGATCAGCTTTCTTT.

This clonotype was detected many times. The chain combines TRBV5-1 with TRBJ1-1; possibly TRBD1 for D (6 bases). Germline CDR1 is SGHRS and CDR2 is YFSETQ. CDR3 length equals 14 residues. Trimming removed 6 bases from V and 0 bases from J, with 12 bases in between. CDR3 in amino acids: CASTWGPMNTEAFF. CDR3 nucleotide sequence: TGCGCCAGCACATGGGGGCCCATGAACACTGAAGCTTTCTTT.

This clonotype was observed a handful of times. The rearrangement links TRBV27 to TRBJ2-5; 8 nucleotides align to TRBD2. Germline assignment: CDR1 MNHEY and CDR2 SMNVEV (reference sequence). The CDR3 extends over 17 amino acids. The V gene end was trimmed by 2 bases and the J gene end by 5 bases; junction bases not matched to a gene: 13. CDR3 loop: CASSLNAGRAKKETQYF. The CDR3 DNA reads as TGTGCCAGCAGTTTAAACGCCGGGAGGGCCAAAAAGGAGACCCAGTACTTC.